These 32 T cell receptor beta chains were sequenced from one sample in a study of cytomegalovirus exposure and HLA in healthy donors. The assay was immunoSEQ multiplex PCR, and TCRdb's table has in-frame clones only and misses some. The sample includes about 220,000 clones, about nine tenths of them seen just once. The sequenced sample was PBMCs. These receptors originate from a woman under 30 in good health and CMV-seronegative.

The chain joins TRBV5-1 to TRBJ2-2; perhaps TRBD2 as D (5 bases). V dropped 3 bases and J dropped 6 bases, with 9 bases sitting between them. There are 13 residues in the CDR3. Germline CDR1 reads SGHRS; CDR2 reads YFSETQ. The CDR3 bases are TGCGCCAGCAGCTACGTGGGAGCCGGGGAGCTGTTTTTT. Encoded protein: CASSYVGAGELFF.

The chain joins TRBV18 to TRBJ2-1; 8 bases agree with TRBD2. This CDR3 is 14 amino acids long. Germline V CDR1 and CDR2: KGHSH, LQKENI. V lost 0 bases and J lost 14; bases outside the gene matches: 9. For the CDR3, the DNA is TGTGCCAGCTCACCACCTGATAAGCGGGAGAGCAAGTTCTTC. Protein: CASSPPDKRESKFF.

The chain recombines TRBV19 with TRBJ2-7; TRBD2 matches 13 bases. This CDR3 spans 15 amino acids. Germline CDR1 is LNHDA and CDR2 is SQIVND (reference sequence). Unmatched junction bases numbered 3, after V lost 2 bases and J lost 5 bases. CDR3 region: CASSIWTSGSNEQYF. The DNA for the CDR3 is TGTGCCAGTAGTATATGGACTAGCGGGAGTAACGAGCAGTACTTC.

The V call is TRBV18, the J call TRBJ2-7, with TRBD2 matching over 7 bases. This CDR3 is 15 amino acids long. The V gene end was trimmed by 4 bases and the J gene end by 7 bases; junction bases not matched to a gene: 13. Per germline, CDR1 KGHSH and CDR2 LQKENI. The CDR3 sequence is CASSHGTTPLREQYF. DNA for the CDR3: TGTGCCAGCTCACACGGGACTACCCCCTTGCGGGAGCAGTACTTC.

V usage is TRBV6-1 and J usage is TRBJ1-1; TRBD1 is a possible D gene (5 bases). The CDR3 is made up of 13 amino acids. V lost 10 bases and J lost 4, with 16 bases in between. Germline loops: CDR1 MNHNS, CDR2 SASEGT. In DNA form, the CDR3 reads TGTGCCACCAACTACAGGTGGTCCACTGAAGCTTTCTTT. Translating gives CATNYRWSTEAFF.

This chain uses TRBV5-5 with TRBJ2-2; 11 nucleotides match TRBD2. Trimming took 4 bases from V and 0 from J; bases not matched to a gene: 11. In germline, CDR1 is SGHKS, CDR2 YYEKEE (reference sequence). CDR3 size: 19 residues. The CDR3, as DNA: TGTGCCAGCAGCCGAACTAGCGGGAGAGTTGGGGCGAACACCGGGGAGCTGTTTTTT. Amino acid sequence: CASSRTSGRVGANTGELFF.

This clone was observed a handful of times. CDR3 residues: CAWNRDLYGYTF. In DNA form, the CDR3 reads TGTGCCTGGAATCGGGACTTGTATGGCTACACCTTC. The chain employs TRBV30 and TRBJ1-2; perhaps TRBD1 as D (5 bases). Germline assignment: CDR1 GTSNPN and CDR2 SVGIG (reference sequence). V was shortened by 4 bases and J by 5 bases, with 11 bases between the two germline ends. This CDR3 is 12 amino acids long.

The rearrangement uses TRBV28 and TRBJ1-6; D gene uncertain. CDR1 and CDR2 (germline): MDHEN, SYDVKM. The CDR3 spans 17 residues. The V gene lost 9 bases and the J gene lost 0 bases, with 18 bases spanning the gap. In DNA form, the CDR3 reads TGTGCCAGTCGCCTCTGGCACCGGAGCTCCTATAATTCACCCCTCCACTTT. Translating it yields CASRLWHRSSYNSPLHF.

J is TRBJ1-4 and V is TRBV5-1; 7 bases map to TRBD1. CDR3 length: 16 residues. The J segment lost 2 bases and the V segment lost 0 bases, leaving 4 bases of the junction unmatched. Germline V CDR1 and CDR2: SGHRS, YFSETQ. CDR3 protein: CASSLAGTATNEKLFF. CDR3 bases: TGCGCCAGCAGCTTGGCCGGGACAGCGACTAATGAAAAACTGTTTTTT.

Of note for this clone: This sample also contains other DNA sequences that code for the same CDR3. The chain links TRBV9 to TRBJ1-1; D gene ambiguous. This CDR3 is built from 11 residues. Germline assignment: CDR1 SGDLS and CDR2 YYNGEE. V lost 7 bases to trimming and J lost 1 base, with 5 bases between them. CDR3 amino acids: CASSRNTEAFF. CDR3 DNA sequence: TGTGCCAGCTCCCGGAACACTGAAGCTTTCTTT.

The chain combines TRBV5-1 with TRBJ2-3, with TRBD2 matching 9 bases. Germline assignment: CDR1 SGHRS and CDR2 YFSETQ. V shed 0 bases and J 0 bases; nucleotides not matched to a gene: 8. The CDR3 consists of 18 residues. The CDR3 reads CASSLARRLAASTDTQYF. CDR3 DNA: TGCGCCAGCAGCTTGGCCAGACGACTAGCGGCTAGCACAGATACGCAGTATTTT.

The chain carries TRBV5-4 and TRBJ2-7; TRBD1 might be the D (5 bases). The CDR3 has 13 amino acids. Germline CDR1 is SGHNT and CDR2 is YYREEE (reference sequence). V was cut by 0 bases and J by 3 bases, with 7 bases left in between. This CDR3 is CASSLGRDYEQYF. The CDR3 coding sequence is TGTGCCAGCAGCTTGGGCAGGGACTACGAGCAGTACTTC.

This clone was recorded a few times. The rearrangement links TRBV5-5 to TRBJ2-2; 9 bases agree with TRBD1. The V segment lost 3 bases and the J segment 5 bases; nucleotides outside the gene matches: 8. This CDR3 has 16 residues. CDR1 is SGHKS, CDR2 YYEKEE, per germline (reference sequence). The CDR3 here is CASSSTGGAATGELFF. The CDR3 nucleotides are TGTGCCAGCAGCTCCACAGGGGGCGCGGCAACCGGGGAGCTGTTTTTT.

The CDR3 DNA sequence: TGTGCCAGCAGCCTATCGGCGGGTCGGACTGAAGCTTTCTTT. Its protein is CASSLSAGRTEAFF. The chain joins TRBV6-4 to TRBJ1-1; D remains ambiguous. The V gene lost 6 bases and the J gene lost 5 bases, with 16 bases spanning the gap. The CDR3 length is 14 residues. Germline CDR1 MRHNA, CDR2 SNTAGT.

Only one count was recorded for this clone. The chain employs TRBV19 and TRBJ1-2; D possibly corresponds to TRBD1 (5 bases). V lost 2 bases to trimming and J lost 6 bases, with 13 bases between them. CDR3 length equals 14 residues. Germline V gene sequence: CDR1 LNHDA, CDR2 SQIVND (reference sequence). The CDR3 spells CASSIPGGVNGYTF. In DNA, the CDR3 is TGTGCCAGTAGTATACCCGGGGGAGTTAATGGCTACACCTTC.

The rearrangement uses TRBV21-1 and TRBJ1-6; the table's D call TRBD1 went unverified against the DNA. TRBV21-1 is a pseudogene segment. The CDR3 runs to 20 residues. The CDR3 region is CASSKEVQGQIDGDHSPLHF. CDR3 sequence (DNA): TGTGCCAGCAGCAAAGAGGTCCAGGGACAGATAGATGGGGATCATTCACCCCTCCACTTT.

The genes are TRBV30 and TRBJ1-2; D is unresolved. Germline CDR1 GTSNPN, CDR2 SVGIG (reference sequence). Trimming took 0 bases from V and 4 from J, leaving 6 bases between them. The CDR3 runs to 12 residues. The CDR3 here is CAWSVRSYGYTF. The CDR3 DNA follows: TGTGCCTGGAGTGTACGCAGCTATGGCTACACCTTC.

This sequence joins TRBV27 and TRBJ2-3; 10 nucleotides line up with TRBD2. Germline trimming cut 3 bases from V and 4 bases from J; bases unmatched to any gene: 10. Per germline, CDR1 MNHEY and CDR2 SMNVEV (reference sequence). The CDR3 extends over 17 amino acids. The CDR3 DNA reads TGTGCCAGCAGTTTGCTAGCGGGGGACTTAAAGGCAGATACGCAGTATTTT. Its translation is CASSLLAGDLKADTQYF.

The chain carries TRBV5-1 and TRBJ2-7, with 9 bases aligning to TRBD1. Per germline, CDR1 SGHRS and CDR2 YFSETQ. V dropped 7 bases and J dropped 3; count of bases not matched to a gene: 8. The CDR3 is 14 residues long. CDR3 bases: TGCGCCAGCCGGACTCCGGGACAGGGCTACGAGCAGTACTTC. Residues: CASRTPGQGYEQYF.

The rearrangement links TRBV27 to TRBJ1-1, with D tentatively TRBD1 (5 bases). The CDR3 runs to 13 residues. Germline V gene sequence: CDR1 MNHEY, CDR2 SMNVEV (reference sequence). The germline V and J ends were trimmed by 5 bases and 1 base, with 8 bases remaining between them. In DNA, the CDR3 is TGTGCCAGCAGTCCGCAGGGGAACACTGAAGCTTTCTTT. Residues: CASSPQGNTEAFF.

This chain connects TRBV6-1 to TRBJ1-2; D may be TRBD1 (6 bases). Germline V gene data show CDR1 as MNHNS and CDR2 as SASEGT. Trimming removed 1 base at V and 4 bases at J, with 10 bases between. There are 14 residues in the CDR3. CDR3 nucleotide sequence: TGTGCCAGCAGTGAAGTTTGGGGGCCCTATGGCTACACCTTC. Translated: CASSEVWGPYGYTF.

This chain links TRBV19 with TRBJ2-7, with 9 bases matching TRBD2. Germline values: CDR1 LNHDA, CDR2 SQIVND (reference sequence). This CDR3 contains 15 residues. The V gene end was trimmed by 7 bases and the J gene end by 0 bases; junction bases not matched to a gene: 7. The DNA of the CDR3 is TGTGCCAGTACCGCAGGGACTAGCAGCTCCTACGAGCAGTACTTC. It is translated as CASTAGTSSSYEQYF.

This chain connects TRBV28 to TRBJ2-7, with 7 bases lining up with TRBD2. V lost 1 base, J lost 7 bases, and 10 bases stayed unmatched. Per the germline V gene, CDR1 is MDHEN and CDR2 is SYDVKM. This CDR3 spans 15 amino acids. The CDR3 sequence is CASSLSGSGVGEQYF. CDR3 nucleotides: TGTGCCAGCAGTTTATCGGGCAGCGGGGTGGGGGAGCAGTACTTC.

This chain links TRBV4-1 with TRBJ2-7; a weak D match, TRBD2 (5 bases). With 2 bases removed from V and 0 bases from J, the gap between germline ends came to 17 bases. CDR1 is MGHRA and CDR2 is YSYEKL in the germline V gene. This CDR3 is 17 amino acids long. The chain's CDR3 is CASSQIGEGRSSYEQYF. CDR3 coding DNA: TGCGCCAGCAGCCAAATCGGGGAAGGTCGGAGCTCCTACGAGCAGTACTTC.

A word on this clone: Different DNA sequences within this sample yield the same CDR3. The rearrangement links TRBV5-1 to TRBJ1-5; tentatively, D is TRBD1 (6 bases). This CDR3 comprises 13 residues. V was clipped by 1 base and J by 7 bases, with 9 bases between them. Germline V lookup: CDR1 SGHRS, CDR2 YFSETQ. The CDR3 sequence: CASSLSGGQPQHF. The CDR3 nucleotides are TGCGCCAGCAGCTTGTCGGGGGGCCAGCCCCAGCATTTT.

The V call is TRBV5-1, the J call TRBJ2-3, with TRBD2 identical over 10 bases. The CDR3 covers 14 residues. The germline V gene has CDR1 SGHRS and CDR2 YFSETQ. Trimming cost V 5 bases and J 4 bases; bases outside gene matches: 4. The CDR3 loop is CASRISGRADTQYF. The DNA of the CDR3 is TGCGCCAGCAGAATCAGCGGGAGGGCAGATACGCAGTATTTT.

This chain links TRBV18 with TRBJ1-2; D is unresolved. CDR1 is KGHSH and CDR2 is LQKENI in the germline V gene. Deletions cut 6 bases from V and 7 bases from J, with 12 bases between. The CDR3 spans 12 residues. The CDR3 coding sequence is TGTGCCAGCTCTCTTTCGGAGGGTGGCTACACCTTC. This translates into CASSLSEGGYTF.

The chain employs TRBV27 and TRBJ1-1, with D uncertain. The CDR3 is made up of 16 amino acids. Between the trimmed V and J ends, which lost 6 bases and 10 bases, there was a span of 27 bases. Germline V CDR1 and CDR2: MNHEY, SMNVEV (reference sequence). For the CDR3, the DNA is TGTGCCAGCAGCTCGACCCCTCGGATGTCGGGCGAGGGAGCTTTCTTT. It translates to CASSSTPRMSGEGAFF.

The chain is built from TRBV2 and TRBJ2-1; D is undetermined. Germline CDR1 is SNHLY and CDR2 is FYNNEI. V was shortened by 0 bases and J by 0 bases, with 15 bases between the two germline ends. The CDR3 length is 18 residues. CDR3 region: CASSEASPTVPSYNEQFF. The CDR3 DNA follows: TGTGCCAGCAGTGAAGCCTCCCCTACAGTGCCCTCCTACAATGAGCAGTTCTTC.

This chain joins TRBV29-1 and TRBJ2-3; 7 nucleotides align to TRBD1. CDR3 length equals 12 residues. Losses at the gene ends were 5 bases for V and 4 bases for J; bases not matched to a gene: 3. Germline CDR1 and CDR2: SQVTM and ANQGSEA. This chain's CDR3 is CSVLTGSDTQYF. CDR3 sequence (DNA): TGCAGCGTTCTGACAGGGTCAGATACGCAGTATTTT.

V and J are TRBV30 and TRBJ2-1; 12 nucleotides align to TRBD2. This CDR3 comprises 15 residues. Germline V gives CDR1 GTSNPN, CDR2 SVGIG (reference sequence). Germline trimming cut 3 bases from V and 2 bases from J; bases unmatched to any gene: 2. DNA for the CDR3: TGTGCCTGGAGACTAGCGGGAGGCCCCTACAATGAGCAGTTCTTC. It specifies CAWRLAGGPYNEQFF. Together with reference TRBV30 and TRBJ2-1, the CDR3 gives the full variable domain: SQTIHQWPATLVQPVGSPLSLECTVEGTSNPNLYWYRQAAGRGLQLLFYSVGIGQISSEVPQNLSASRPQDRQFILSSKKLLLSDSGFYLCAWRLAGGPYNEQFFGPGTRLTVL.

This chain links TRBV10-3 with TRBJ2-1, with D perhaps TRBD1 (6 bases). The CDR3 is 13 residues long. The germline gives CDR1 ENHRY, CDR2 SYGVKD. Trimming took 2 bases from V and 5 from J, leaving 7 bases between them. In nucleotides, the CDR3 is TGTGCCATCAGTGAGCGGACAGACAATGAGCAGTTCTTC. Amino acids: CAISERTDNEQFF.